Listed below are T cell receptor beta chains from one sample, sequenced in a study of response to subunit inactivated influenza vaccine. From the RT-PCR reads, TCRdb called clonotypes with MiXCR, one entry per CDR3 protein. The repertoire holds more than 450,000 distinct CDR3 sequences, around 10% seen once, with 11% in the top ten. This sample also appeared in a second study, on T cells expressing NK-cell markers.

Sequencing used PBMCs from blood, obtained on the day of vaccination. These receptors were collected from a man in his forties or fifties who received an inactivated influenza vaccine. The CDR3 runs from the conserved cysteine through the conserved F or W.

v_call: TRBV20-1
j_call: TRBJ2-5
cdr3_length: 13
cdr3_aa: CSANIRVGETQYF

v_call: TRBV4-3
j_call: TRBJ2-3
cdr3_length: 15
cdr3_aa: CASSQVPGSTDTQYF

v_call: TRBV12-3/TRBV12-4
j_call: TRBJ2-3
cdr3_length: 15
cdr3_aa: CASSLRVGGADTQYF

v_call: TRBV3-1
j_call: TRBJ1-2
cdr3_length: 12
cdr3_aa: CASSPGALGYTF

v_call: TRBV12-3/TRBV12-4
j_call: TRBJ1-2
cdr3_length: 16
cdr3_aa: CASSLNGGAQGYGYTF

v_call: TRBV6-5
j_call: TRBJ2-7
cdr3_length: 14
cdr3_aa: CASSYSILRKAEYF

v_call: TRBV30
j_call: TRBJ2-2
cdr3_length: 13
cdr3_aa: CAWSMTGIGELFF

v_call: TRBV19
j_call: TRBJ2-2
cdr3_length: 11
cdr3_aa: CATDKAGELFF

v_call: TRBV27
j_call: TRBJ2-2
cdr3_length: 15
cdr3_aa: CASSNQGSKTGELFF

v_call: TRBV13
j_call: TRBJ2-5
cdr3_length: 16
cdr3_aa: CASSLVARLSQETQYF

v_call: TRBV3-1
j_call: TRBJ2-1
cdr3_length: 11
cdr3_aa: CASSQGGQQFF

v_call: TRBV3-1
j_call: TRBJ2-5
cdr3_length: 13
cdr3_aa: CASSPGKGETQYF

v_call: TRBV12-3/TRBV12-4
j_call: TRBJ2-7
cdr3_length: 15
cdr3_aa: CASSLATRGNYEQYF

v_call: TRBV20-1
j_call: TRBJ1-1
cdr3_length: 14
cdr3_aa: CSARGDSLNTEAFF

v_call: TRBV7-9
j_call: TRBJ2-3
cdr3_length: 16
cdr3_aa: CASSSGGGRRTDTQYF

v_call: TRBV12-3/TRBV12-4
j_call: TRBJ2-7
cdr3_length: 14
cdr3_aa: CASSLMRSGTEQYF

v_call: TRBV6-1
j_call: TRBJ2-7
cdr3_length: 14
cdr3_aa: CASRRTGMSYEQYF

v_call: TRBV7-2
j_call: TRBJ1-1
cdr3_length: 14
cdr3_aa: CASSLAGGLAEAFF

v_call: TRBV2
j_call: TRBJ2-3
cdr3_length: 15
cdr3_aa: CASRRQGLNTDTQYF

v_call: TRBV5-1
j_call: TRBJ2-5
cdr3_length: 12
cdr3_aa: CASRVGEETQYF

v_call: TRBV7-2
j_call: TRBJ2-3
cdr3_length: 16
cdr3_aa: CASSLGVLSEADTQYF

v_call: TRBV20-1
j_call: TRBJ2-4
cdr3_length: 14
cdr3_aa: CSAPDRVVKNIQYF

v_call: TRBV7-9
j_call: TRBJ1-4
cdr3_length: 13
cdr3_aa: CASGRVEDEKLFF

v_call: TRBV6-2/TRBV6-3
j_call: TRBJ2-7
cdr3_length: 14
cdr3_aa: CASSYSNSPYEQYF

v_call: TRBV3-1
j_call: TRBJ2-5
cdr3_length: 16
cdr3_aa: CASSQERLAAQETQYF

v_call: TRBV27
j_call: TRBJ2-2
cdr3_length: 14
cdr3_aa: CASSFHPAGGELFF

v_call: TRBV28
j_call: TRBJ1-1
cdr3_length: 14
cdr3_aa: CASRVVGVNTEAFF

v_call: TRBV2
j_call: TRBJ1-1
cdr3_length: 13
cdr3_aa: CASSWASNTEAFF

v_call: TRBV4-1
j_call: TRBJ1-1
cdr3_length: 13
cdr3_aa: CASSQGPGQRAFF

v_call: TRBV4-1
j_call: TRBJ1-6
cdr3_length: 15
cdr3_aa: CASSQAGSLNSPLHF

v_call: TRBV18
j_call: TRBJ2-3
cdr3_length: 18
cdr3_aa: CASSPFRSGASGGDTQYF

v_call: TRBV5-1
j_call: TRBJ1-4
cdr3_length: 16
cdr3_aa: CASSQGQGARFEKLFF

v_call: TRBV14
j_call: TRBJ2-7
cdr3_length: 14
cdr3_aa: CASSQLQGSYEQYF

v_call: TRBV7-6
j_call: TRBJ1-1
cdr3_length: 19
cdr3_aa: CASSLASQTGEYRNTEAFF

v_call: TRBV4-2
j_call: TRBJ2-1
cdr3_length: 13
cdr3_aa: CASSQVNWDQSFF

v_call: TRBV6-1
j_call: TRBJ2-7
cdr3_length: 16
cdr3_aa: CASSPSRQGPSYEQYF

v_call: TRBV4-2
j_call: TRBJ2-5
cdr3_length: 14
cdr3_aa: CASSQVLAQETQYF

v_call: TRBV14
j_call: TRBJ1-1
cdr3_length: 16
cdr3_aa: CASSQETALLNTEAFF

v_call: TRBV18
j_call: TRBJ2-7
cdr3_length: 15
cdr3_aa: CASSQAGKSSYEQYF

v_call: TRBV2
j_call: TRBJ2-3
cdr3_length: 14
cdr3_aa: CASIRGHGTDTQYF

v_call: TRBV6-5
j_call: TRBJ1-4
cdr3_length: 12
cdr3_aa: CASSRAGEKLFF

v_call: TRBV20-1
j_call: TRBJ2-7
cdr3_length: 14
cdr3_aa: CSARGAGTTYEQYF

v_call: TRBV10-3
j_call: TRBJ1-6
cdr3_length: 15
cdr3_aa: CAIRPDSSYNSPLHF

v_call: TRBV27
j_call: TRBJ1-1
cdr3_length: 14
cdr3_aa: CASSWAFADGEAFF

v_call: TRBV15
j_call: TRBJ1-3
cdr3_length: 16
cdr3_aa: CATSRDRLSSKGATHF

v_call: TRBV5-1
j_call: TRBJ2-3
cdr3_length: 16
cdr3_aa: CASSPRPDGLADTQYF

v_call: TRBV11-3
j_call: TRBJ2-1
cdr3_length: 15
cdr3_aa: CASSAGPLVYNEQFF

v_call: TRBV7-9
j_call: TRBJ2-1
cdr3_length: 14
cdr3_aa: CAFGRGGLYNEQFF

v_call: TRBV10-2
j_call: TRBJ1-3
cdr3_length: 14
cdr3_aa: CASSEFYSGNTIYF

v_call: TRBV2
j_call: TRBJ2-1
cdr3_length: 15
cdr3_aa: CATKRTSGGENEQFF

v_call: TRBV7-9
j_call: TRBJ2-3
cdr3_length: 15
cdr3_aa: CASSLAVREGDTQYF